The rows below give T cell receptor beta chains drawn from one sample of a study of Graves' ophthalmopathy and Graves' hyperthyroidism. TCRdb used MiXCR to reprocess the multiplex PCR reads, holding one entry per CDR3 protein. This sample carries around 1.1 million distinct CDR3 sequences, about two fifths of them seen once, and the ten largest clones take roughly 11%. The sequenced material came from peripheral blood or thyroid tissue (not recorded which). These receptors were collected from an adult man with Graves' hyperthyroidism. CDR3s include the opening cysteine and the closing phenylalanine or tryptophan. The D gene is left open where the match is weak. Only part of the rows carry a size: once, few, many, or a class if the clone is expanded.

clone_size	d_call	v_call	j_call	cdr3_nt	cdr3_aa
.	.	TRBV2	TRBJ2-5	TGTGCCAGTGGCGGACAGTCGTACCCGGAGACCCAGTACTTC	CASGGQSYPETQYF
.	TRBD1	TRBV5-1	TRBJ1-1	TGCGCCAGCAGCACGGGACAGGGGAAGAACACTGAAGCTTTCTTT	CASSTGQGKNTEAFF
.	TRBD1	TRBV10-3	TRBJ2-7	TGTGCCAGCAGTTCCTCCCCTTGGACAGGGGACGAGCAGTACTTC	CASSSSPWTGDEQYF
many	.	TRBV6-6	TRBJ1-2	TGTGCCAGCAGTTATGGCGGGCAGGGAGCGGCTGGCTACACCTTC	CASSYGGQGAAGYTF
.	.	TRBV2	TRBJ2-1	TGTGCCAGCAAATCAGATACAGGGGGGGCTCAGTTCTTC	CASKSDTGGAQFF
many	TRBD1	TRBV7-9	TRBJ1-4	TGTGCCAGCAGCTTAGAGGGGACAGGGAATGAAAAACTGTTTTTT	CASSLEGTGNEKLFF
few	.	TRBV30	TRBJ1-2	TGTGCCTGGGATGGGCCTAACTATGGCTACACCTTC	CAWDGPNYGYTF
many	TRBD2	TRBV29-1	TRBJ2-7	TGCAGCGTTGTTTCTAGCGGGAGCTACGAGCAGTACTTC	CSVVSSGSYEQYF
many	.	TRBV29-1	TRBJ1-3	TGCAGCGTTGAAGATCCGGGAAACTCTGGAAACACCATATATTTT	CSVEDPGNSGNTIYF
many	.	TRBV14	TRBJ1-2	TGTGCCAGCTCCGACAGAGAATCTAACTATGGCTACACCTTC	CASSDRESNYGYTF
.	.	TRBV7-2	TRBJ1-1	TGTGCCAGCAGCTTAGTAGGGGGTACAGTGAACACTGAAGCTTTCTTT	CASSLVGGTVNTEAFF
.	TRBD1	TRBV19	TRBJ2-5	TGTGCCACTACTGGGACAGGGCAGGAGACCCAGTACTTC	CATTGTGQETQYF
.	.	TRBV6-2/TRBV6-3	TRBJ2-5	TGTGCCAGCAGTTTATGGGCCAGAGATGAAGAGACCCAGTACTTC	CASSLWARDEETQYF
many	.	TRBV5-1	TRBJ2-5	TGCGCCAGCAGCTGGGCGGGACGGCCCCAAGAGACCCAGTACTTC	CASSWAGRPQETQYF
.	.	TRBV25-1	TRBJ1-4	TGTGCCAGCAGTGACCCAGCAACTAATGAAAAACTGTTTTTT	CASSDPATNEKLFF
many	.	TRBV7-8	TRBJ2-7	TGTGCCAGCAGCGGTGGACACTGGAGCGAGCAGTACTTC	CASSGGHWSEQYF
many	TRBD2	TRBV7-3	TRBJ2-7	TGTGCCAGCAGCTTATACGCGGGAGTGGCTAACGAGCAGTACTTC	CASSLYAGVANEQYF
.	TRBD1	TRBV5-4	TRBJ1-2	TGTGCCAGCAGCCAAGACGACAGGGCGAGAGGCTACACCTTC	CASSQDDRARGYTF
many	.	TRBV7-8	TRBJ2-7	TGTGCCAGCAGCTTGGATCTCCTCGGCGAGCAGTACTTC	CASSLDLLGEQYF
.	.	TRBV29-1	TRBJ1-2	TGCAGCGTTGAGTGGCGGGGGAACTATGGCTACACCTTC	CSVEWRGNYGYTF
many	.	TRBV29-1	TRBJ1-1	TGCAGCGTTGAAAGAGACAGCCCTTCCACTGAAGCTTTCTTT	CSVERDSPSTEAFF
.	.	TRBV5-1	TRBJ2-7	TGCGCCAGCAGCTTGGAGGGGTCCCCCCTCTACGAGCAGTACTTC	CASSLEGSPLYEQYF